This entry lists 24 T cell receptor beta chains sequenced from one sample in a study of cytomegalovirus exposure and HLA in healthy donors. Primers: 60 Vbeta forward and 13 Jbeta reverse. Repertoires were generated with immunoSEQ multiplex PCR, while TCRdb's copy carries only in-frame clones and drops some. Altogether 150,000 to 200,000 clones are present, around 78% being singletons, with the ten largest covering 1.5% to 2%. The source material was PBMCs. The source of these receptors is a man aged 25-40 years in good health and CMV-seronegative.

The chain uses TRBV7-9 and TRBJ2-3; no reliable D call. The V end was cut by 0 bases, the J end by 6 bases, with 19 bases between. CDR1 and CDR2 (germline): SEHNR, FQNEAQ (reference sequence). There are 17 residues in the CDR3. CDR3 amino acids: CASSLALITESEDTQYF. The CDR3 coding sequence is TGTGCCAGCAGCTTAGCGCTTATAACCGAATCGGAGGATACGCAGTATTTT.

The CDR3 coding sequence is TGTGCCAGCAGCCCTGGGCGGGAGGGCCGCTACGAGCAGTACTTC. Translated: CASSPGREGRYEQYF. The rearrangement links TRBV11-1 to TRBJ2-7, with 9 bases matching TRBD2. The CDR3 spans 15 residues. Trimming cost V 5 bases and J 3 bases; bases outside gene matches: 8. From germline, CDR1 is SGHAT and CDR2 FQDESV (reference sequence).

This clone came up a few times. The CDR3 loop is CASNPGTGVRGDNEQFF. The CDR3 region has the DNA TGTGCCAGTAACCCCGGGACAGGGGTTAGGGGGGACAATGAGCAGTTCTTC. The J gene is TRBJ2-1, the V gene TRBV19, with 10 bases lining up with TRBD1. The germline gives CDR1 LNHDA, CDR2 SQIVND (reference sequence). The CDR3 runs to 17 residues. V gave up 7 bases and J gave up 5 bases; unmatched junction bases: 14.

The CDR3 is CASRSRRDNLNTEAFF. The CDR3 region has the DNA TGTGCCAGCAGGTCACGACGGGACAACCTGAACACTGAAGCTTTCTTT. J is TRBJ1-1 and V is TRBV28; maybe TRBD1 (6 bases). V was clipped by 6 bases and J by 0 bases, with 17 bases between them. The CDR3 spans 16 residues. Germline V gene data show CDR1 as MDHEN and CDR2 as SYDVKM.

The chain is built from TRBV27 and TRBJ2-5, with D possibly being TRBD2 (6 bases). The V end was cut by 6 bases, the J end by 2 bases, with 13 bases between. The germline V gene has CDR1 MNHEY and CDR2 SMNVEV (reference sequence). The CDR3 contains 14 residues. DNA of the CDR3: TGTGCCAGCAGGGGATCCGGGAGACAAGAGACCCAGTACTTC. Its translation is CASRGSGRQETQYF.

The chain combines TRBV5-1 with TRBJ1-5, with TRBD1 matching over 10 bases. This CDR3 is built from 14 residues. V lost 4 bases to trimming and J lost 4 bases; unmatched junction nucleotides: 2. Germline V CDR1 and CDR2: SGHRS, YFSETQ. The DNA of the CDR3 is TGCGCCAGCAGCGCGGGACAGGGGAATCAGCCCCAGCATTTT. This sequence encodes CASSAGQGNQPQHF.

The CDR3 protein is CASSLRAGMSDTQYF. The DNA of the CDR3 is TGTGCCAGCAGCTTACGCGCAGGAATGTCAGATACGCAGTATTTT. The gene calls are TRBV7-9 and TRBJ2-3; D is unclear. The V and J ends lost 2 bases and 4 bases respectively, with 13 bases between them. The CDR3 extends over 15 amino acids. Germline loops: CDR1 SEHNR, CDR2 FQNEAQ (reference sequence).

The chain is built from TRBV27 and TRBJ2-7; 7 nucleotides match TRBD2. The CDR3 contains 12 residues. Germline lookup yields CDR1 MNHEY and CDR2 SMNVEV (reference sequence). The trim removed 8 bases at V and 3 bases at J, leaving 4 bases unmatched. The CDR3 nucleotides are TGTGCCAGCGGACTAGTTGGCTACGAGCAGTACTTC. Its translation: CASGLVGYEQYF.

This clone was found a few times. CDR3 amino acids: CASRPGLAGDEQYF. CDR3 nucleotides: TGTGCCAGCAGACCGGGACTAGCGGGCGACGAGCAGTACTTC. This rearrangement joins TRBV27 to TRBJ2-7; 12 bases map to TRBD2. The germline CDR1 and CDR2 sequences are MNHEY and SMNVEV (reference sequence). V was clipped by 6 bases and J by 5 bases; unmatched bases: 5. The CDR3 covers 14 residues.

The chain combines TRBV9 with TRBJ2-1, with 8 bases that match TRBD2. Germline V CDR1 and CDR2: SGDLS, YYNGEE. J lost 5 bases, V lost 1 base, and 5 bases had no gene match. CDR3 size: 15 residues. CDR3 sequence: CASSVTSGPNNEQFF. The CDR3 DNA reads TGTGCCAGCAGCGTAACTAGCGGCCCAAACAATGAGCAGTTCTTC.

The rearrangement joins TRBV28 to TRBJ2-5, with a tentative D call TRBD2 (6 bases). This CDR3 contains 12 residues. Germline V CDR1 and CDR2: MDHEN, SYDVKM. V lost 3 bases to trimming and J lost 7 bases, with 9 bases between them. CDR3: CASSFGGATQYF. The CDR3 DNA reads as TGTGCCAGCAGTTTCGGGGGAGCGACCCAGTACTTC.

The CDR3 DNA is TGTGCCAGCAGTGACCCCGGGACAGGGGCGTACGAGCAGTACTTC. Protein sequence: CASSDPGTGAYEQYF. The chain joins TRBV6-1 to TRBJ2-7; 10 bases match TRBD1. The CDR3 runs to 15 residues. V trimming: 3 bases; J trimming: 4 bases; junction bases outside the gene matches: 6. Germline V gene data show CDR1 as MNHNS and CDR2 as SASEGT.

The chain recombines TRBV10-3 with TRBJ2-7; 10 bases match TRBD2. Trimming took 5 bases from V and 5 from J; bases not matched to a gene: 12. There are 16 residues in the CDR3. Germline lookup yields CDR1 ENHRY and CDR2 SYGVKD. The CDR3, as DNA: TGTGCCATCAGTAGTCTAGCGGGAGCAAATGACCACGAGCAGTACTTC. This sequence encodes CAISSLAGANDHEQYF.

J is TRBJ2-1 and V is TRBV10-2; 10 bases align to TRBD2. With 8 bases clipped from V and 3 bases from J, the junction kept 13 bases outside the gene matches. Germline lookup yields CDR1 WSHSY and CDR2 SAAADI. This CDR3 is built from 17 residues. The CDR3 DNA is TGCGCCAGCGCCCCAATAGCGCTAGCGGGAGACTACAATGAGCAGTTCTTC. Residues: CASAPIALAGDYNEQFF.

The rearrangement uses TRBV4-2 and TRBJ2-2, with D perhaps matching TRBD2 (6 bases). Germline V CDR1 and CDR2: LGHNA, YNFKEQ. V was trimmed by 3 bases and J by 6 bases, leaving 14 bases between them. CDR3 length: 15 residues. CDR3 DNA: TGTGCCAGCAGCCAGGAGGGAGCAGTTGCCGGGGAGCTGTTTTTT. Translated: CASSQEGAVAGELFF.

The CDR3 sequence: CASSPPGRDRVHEQYF. The CDR3 DNA reads as TGTGCCAGCAGCCCTCCCGGCCGGGACAGGGTCCACGAGCAGTACTTC. V usage is TRBV7-9 and J usage is TRBJ2-7; 9 nucleotides agree with TRBD1. This CDR3 is 16 amino acids long. V shed 5 bases and J 5 bases; nucleotides not matched to a gene: 13. Germline values: CDR1 SEHNR, CDR2 FQNEAQ (reference sequence).

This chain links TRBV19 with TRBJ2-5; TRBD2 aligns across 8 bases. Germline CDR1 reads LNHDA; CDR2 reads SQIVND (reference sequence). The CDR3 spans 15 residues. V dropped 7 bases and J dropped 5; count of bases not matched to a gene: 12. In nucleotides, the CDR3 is TGTGCCAGTACCCCGGGACTAGAGGGTTGGGAGACCCAGTACTTC. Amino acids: CASTPGLEGWETQYF.

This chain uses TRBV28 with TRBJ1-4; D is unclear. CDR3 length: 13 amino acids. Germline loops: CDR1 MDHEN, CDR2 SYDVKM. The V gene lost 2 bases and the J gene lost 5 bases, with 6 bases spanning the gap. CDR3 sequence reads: CASSLTGNEKLFF. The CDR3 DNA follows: TGTGCCAGCAGTTTAACCGGGAATGAAAAACTGTTTTTT.

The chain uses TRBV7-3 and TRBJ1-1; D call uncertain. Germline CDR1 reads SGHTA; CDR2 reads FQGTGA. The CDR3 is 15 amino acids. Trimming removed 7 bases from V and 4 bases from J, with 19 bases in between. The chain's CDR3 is CASKLSPSRGTEAFF. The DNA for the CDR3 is TGTGCCAGCAAATTATCTCCCTCTAGAGGCACTGAAGCTTTCTTT.

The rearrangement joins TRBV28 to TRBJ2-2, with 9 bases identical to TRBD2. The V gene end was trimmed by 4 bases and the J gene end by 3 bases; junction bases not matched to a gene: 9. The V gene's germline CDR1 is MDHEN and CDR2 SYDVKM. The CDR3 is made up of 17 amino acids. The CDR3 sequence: CASSYPGTSTDTGELFF. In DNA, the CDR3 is TGTGCCAGCAGTTACCCCGGGACTAGCACGGACACCGGGGAGCTGTTTTTT.

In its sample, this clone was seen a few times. CDR3 protein: CASSEAGARRNGYTF. The CDR3 nucleotides are TGTGCCAGCAGTGAAGCGGGGGCCCGACGGAATGGCTACACCTTC. The chain has TRBV2 and TRBJ1-2, with D tentatively TRBD1 (6 bases). CDR1 SNHLY and CDR2 FYNNEI come from the germline V gene. Deletions cut 0 bases from V and 6 bases from J, with 14 bases between. The CDR3 length is 15 residues.

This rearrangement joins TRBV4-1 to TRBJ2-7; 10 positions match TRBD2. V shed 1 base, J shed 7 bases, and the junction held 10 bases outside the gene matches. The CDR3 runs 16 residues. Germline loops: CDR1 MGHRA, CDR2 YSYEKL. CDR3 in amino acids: CASSQVGTSGIGEQYF. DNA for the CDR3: TGCGCCAGCAGCCAAGTGGGAACTAGCGGGATCGGGGAGCAGTACTTC.

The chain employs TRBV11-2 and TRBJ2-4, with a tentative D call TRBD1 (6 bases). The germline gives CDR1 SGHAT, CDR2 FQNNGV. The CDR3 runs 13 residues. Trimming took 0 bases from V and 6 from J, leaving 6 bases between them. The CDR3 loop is CASSLEGANIQYF. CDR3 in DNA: TGTGCCAGCAGCTTAGAGGGGGCAAACATTCAGTACTTC.

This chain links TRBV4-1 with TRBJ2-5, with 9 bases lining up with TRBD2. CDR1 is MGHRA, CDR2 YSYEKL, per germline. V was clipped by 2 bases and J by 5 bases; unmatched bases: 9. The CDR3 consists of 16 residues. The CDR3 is CASSQYPGLAGETQYF. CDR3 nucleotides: TGCGCCAGCAGCCAATACCCGGGACTAGCTGGGGAGACCCAGTACTTC.